This entry lists 3 T cell receptor beta chains sequenced from one sample in a study of blood T cells in healthy people across ages. Primers used in a second PCR of roughly 6 to 11 cycles were a sample-barcoded 5' primer and a J-beta primer mix. Using its own MiXCR run on the 5' RACE reads, TCRdb lists one record per CDR3 protein. The sample shows around 2 million distinct CDR3 sequences, around 40% of them seen only once. Sequences were obtained from blood. The receptor source for this set is a human donor in good health.

This clonotype showed up many times. V is TRBV5-1 and J is TRBJ2-1, with 9 bases lining up with TRBD1. CDR3 length: 14 amino acids. Germline V gene sequence: CDR1 SGHRS, CDR2 YFSETQ. After removal of 4 bases from V and 8 bases from J, the junction contained 7 bases not matched to a gene. DNA for the CDR3: TGCGCCAGCAGCCGCCGGGACAGGGAGGATGAGCAGTTCTTC. The encoded protein is CASSRRDREDEQFF. Complete variable domain (other parts from reference TRBV5-1 and TRBJ2-1): KAGVTQTPRYLIKTRGQQVTLSCSPISGHRSVSWYQQTPGQGLQFLFEYFSETQRNKGNFPGRFSGRQFSNSRSEMNVSTLELGDSALYLCASSRRDREDEQFFGPGTRLTVL.

Only a few counts were recorded for this clonotype. The CDR3 is CASSLRIGTGEAFF. In nucleotides, the CDR3 is TGTGCCAGCAGCTTAAGGATAGGGACTGGTGAAGCTTTCTTT. V and J are TRBV7-3 and TRBJ1-1; D is possibly TRBD1 (5 bases). Trimming took off 1 base at V and 7 bases at J, with 13 bases between the two ends. Germline lookup yields CDR1 SGHTA and CDR2 FQGTGA. This CDR3 has 14 residues.

The V gene is TRBV6-2 or TRBV6-3, the J gene TRBJ2-7; D ambiguous. The CDR3 runs 14 residues. Trimming stripped 6 bases from V and 4 bases from J, with 16 bases between. Germline-derived CDR1 and CDR2 are MNHEY and SVGEGT. The CDR3 reads CASRGRVRTYEQYF. Here the CDR3 DNA reads TGTGCCAGCAGGGGAAGGGTCAGAACGTACGAGCAGTACTTC.